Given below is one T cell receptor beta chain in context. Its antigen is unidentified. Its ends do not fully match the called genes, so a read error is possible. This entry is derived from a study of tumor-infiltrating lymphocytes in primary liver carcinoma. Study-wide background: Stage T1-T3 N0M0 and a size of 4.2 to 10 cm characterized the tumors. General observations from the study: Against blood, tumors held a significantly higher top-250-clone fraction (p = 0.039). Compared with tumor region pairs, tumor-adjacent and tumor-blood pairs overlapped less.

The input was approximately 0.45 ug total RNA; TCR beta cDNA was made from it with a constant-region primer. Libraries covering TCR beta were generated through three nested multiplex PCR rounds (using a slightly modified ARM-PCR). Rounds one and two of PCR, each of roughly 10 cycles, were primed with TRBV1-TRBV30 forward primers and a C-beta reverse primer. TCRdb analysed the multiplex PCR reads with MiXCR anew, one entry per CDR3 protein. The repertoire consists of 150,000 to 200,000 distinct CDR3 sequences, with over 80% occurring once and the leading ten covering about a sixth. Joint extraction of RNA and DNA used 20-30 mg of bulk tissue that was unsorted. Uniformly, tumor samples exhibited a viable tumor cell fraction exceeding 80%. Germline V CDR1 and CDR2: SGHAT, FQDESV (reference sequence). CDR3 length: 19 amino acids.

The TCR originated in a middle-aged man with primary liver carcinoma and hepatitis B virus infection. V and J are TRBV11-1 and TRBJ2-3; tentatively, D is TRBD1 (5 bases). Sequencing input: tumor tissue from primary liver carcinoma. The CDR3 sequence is CASSSGASSVRVRTDTQYF. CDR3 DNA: TGTGCCAGTAGCTCTGGGGCAAGCTCTGTTAGAGTCCGCACAGATACGCAGTATTTT.